The clone carrying this T cell receptor beta chain was counted only a few times. Its antigen is currently unknown. This specimen comes from a study of cytomegalovirus exposure and HLA in healthy donors. The CDR3 loop spans 14 amino acids. The ends were cut back, 10 bases at V and 0 bases at J, with 13 bases in the middle. Per germline, CDR1 MNHEY and CDR2 SVGAGI. General study results and limits: Highest at DRB1 and lowest at HLA-C, TCR association rates differed among HLA loci in a later analysis.

It was with 60 Vbeta and 13 Jbeta primers that the PCR ran. TCRdb's copy holds only in-frame clones and misses some; the assay was immunoSEQ multiplex PCR. The table records about 140,000 clones, 60% to 85% of them present only once. The donors were healthy bone marrow donors. What was sequenced was PBMCs. The chain is built from TRBV6-5 and TRBJ1-5; a possible D gene is TRBD1 (5 bases). The sequence came from a man aged 40-49 years in good health and CMV-seropositive. The CDR3 coding sequence is TGTGCCACCCGGGGGGGGAATAGCAATCAGCCCCAGCATTTT. Translating gives CATRGGNSNQPQHF.